The source of this T cell receptor beta chain is a study of cytomegalovirus exposure and HLA in healthy donors. This clone showed up just once. Use of 60 Vbeta and 13 Jbeta primers characterized the PCR. Here immunoSEQ multiplex PCR was the method, and the copy in TCRdb shows in-frame clones only, minus some. The sample shows 90,000 to 95,000 clones, roughly 72% of them seen only once. This receptor was taken from a man between 25 and 39 years old in good health and CMV-seronegative. The sequencing input was PBMCs.

The CDR3 bases are TGTGCCAGCAGCTTTGCCAGCGCGAACACCGGGGAGCTGTTTTTT. Protein: CASSFASANTGELFF. The gene calls are TRBV11-3 and TRBJ2-2; D remains unclear. V lost 3 bases and J 0 bases, leaving 8 bases between the germline ends. Germline CDR1 is SGHNT and CDR2 is YENEEA. This CDR3 contains 15 residues. The complete variable domain, with remaining parts taken from reference TRBV11-3 and TRBJ2-2, reads EAGVVQSPRYKIIEKKQPVAFWCNPISGHNTLYWYLQNLGQGPELLIRYENEEAVDDSQLPKDRFSAERLKGVDSTLKIQPAELGDSAVYLCASSFASANTGELFFGEGSRLTVL.